The 30 T cell receptor beta chains in this list originate from one sample, sequenced in a study of glioma-infiltrating T cells after dendritic cell vaccination. Sequencing was performed with immunoSEQ multiplex PCR; in TCRdb, only in-frame clones are kept and a portion is missing. This sample yields tens of thousands of clones, of which about four fifths are seen a single time; roughly 2.2% belongs to the top ten. The specimen was blood, collected before dendritic cell vaccination. These receptors were collected from a human donor with glioblastoma.

The chain links TRBV9 to TRBJ1-1, with 9 bases fitting TRBD1. V gave up 2 bases and J gave up 4 bases; unmatched junction bases: 6. There are 15 residues in the CDR3. The V gene's germline CDR1 is SGDLS and CDR2 YYNGEE. The CDR3 protein is CASSVQQGASTEAFF. As DNA, the CDR3 is TGTGCCAGCAGCGTCCAACAGGGGGCCAGCACTGAAGCTTTCTTT.

The chain carries TRBV9 and TRBJ2-1, with D possibly matching TRBD2 (5 bases). Germline CDR1 SGDLS, CDR2 YYNGEE. V was clipped by 7 bases and J by 1 base, with 18 bases between them. The CDR3 sequence is 16 residues long. As DNA, the CDR3 is TGTGCCAGCGGCCCCCCGCGGGCGGCTTCCTACAATGAGCAGTTCTTC. Translating it yields CASGPPRAASYNEQFF.

CDR3 amino acids: CASSLGQAYSYEQYF. The CDR3 DNA sequence: TGCGCCAGCAGCTTGGGACAGGCCTACTCCTACGAGCAGTACTTC. The genes are TRBV5-1 and TRBJ2-7; D perhaps matches TRBD1 (6 bases). The CDR3 extends over 15 amino acids. Trimming cost V 0 bases and J 0 bases, with 10 bases left between them. The germline CDR1 and CDR2 sequences are SGHRS and YFSETQ. The full variable domain, its missing parts supplied by reference TRBV5-1 and TRBJ2-7, is KAGVTQTPRYLIKTRGQQVTLSCSPISGHRSVSWYQQTPGQGLQFLFEYFSETQRNKGNFPGRFSGRQFSNSRSEMNVSTLELGDSALYLCASSLGQAYSYEQYFGPGTRLTVT.

This clone came up a few times. This chain links TRBV2 with TRBJ2-7; 10 bases are shared with TRBD2. Unmatched junction bases numbered 6, after V lost 5 bases and J lost 5 bases. Germline CDR1 reads SNHLY; CDR2 reads FYNNEI. This CDR3 is 14 amino acids long. Written as DNA, the CDR3 is TGTGCCAGCAGTAGCGGGAGGGCCGGGCACGAGCAGTACGTC. It yields the protein CASSSGRAGHEQYV.

This chain links TRBV2 with TRBJ2-1; perhaps TRBD2 as D (6 bases). The CDR3 consists of 17 residues. V lost 3 bases and J 7 bases, leaving 22 bases between the germline ends. Per germline, CDR1 SNHLY and CDR2 FYNNEI. The CDR3 region is CASSDGLMAGSWNEQFF. The CDR3 DNA is TGTGCCAGCAGTGATGGTTTGATGGCGGGAAGTTGGAATGAGCAGTTCTTC.

Only a few counts were recorded for this clone. The chain uses TRBV4-1 and TRBJ1-2; TRBD1 agrees at 12 bases. The germline V gene encodes CDR1 MGHRA and CDR2 YSYEKL. This CDR3 is 16 amino acids long. With V trimmed by 5 bases and J by 4 bases, 8 bases remained unmatched. CDR3 nucleotide sequence: TGCGCCAGCAGCAGCGGGACAGGGGGCCGGGGCTATGGCTACACCTTC. The encoded protein is CASSSGTGGRGYGYTF.

Details on this clone: Relative to the germline gene, one junction end is altered; a read error may explain this. At the DNA level, this CDR3 is encoded by other sequences in the same sample as well. The chain uses TRBV19 and TRBJ1-1, with 7 bases matching TRBD1. This CDR3 is 13 amino acids long. The germline CDR1 and CDR2 sequences are LNHDA and SQIVND (reference sequence). The CDR3 DNA sequence: TGTGCCAGTAAAGACAGGGTGAACACTGAGGCTTTCTTT. This codes for CASKDRVNTEAFF. The full variable domain, rest sourced from reference TRBV19 and TRBJ1-1, is DGGITQSPKYLFRKEGQNVTLSCEQNLNHDAMYWYRQDPGQGLRLIYYSQIVNDFQKGDIAEGYSVSREKKESFPLTVTSAQKNPTAFYLCASKDRVNTEAFFGQGTRLTVV.

The count of this clone is one. CDR3 sequence (DNA): TGTGCCAGCTCACCACAGCGTACCGTAGGGGTTACTGAAGCTTTCTTT. This gives the protein CASSPQRTVGVTEAFF. This chain links TRBV18 with TRBJ1-1; TRBD1 is a possible D gene (5 bases). Germline V gene data show CDR1 as KGHSH and CDR2 as LQKENI. The V gene lost 1 base and the J gene lost 5 bases, with 17 bases spanning the gap. The CDR3 has 16 amino acids.

The J gene is TRBJ2-3, the V gene TRBV27; tentatively, D is TRBD1 (5 bases). Trimming shortened V by 3 bases and J by 6 bases, and 13 bases separated the two germline ends. This CDR3 spans 14 amino acids. Germline CDR1 is MNHEY and CDR2 is SMNVEV (reference sequence). The CDR3 protein is CASSFQGSFDTQYF. The CDR3 bases are TGTGCCAGCAGTTTCCAGGGTTCGTTTGATACGCAGTATTTT.

This clone has just a few counts. The V gene is TRBV2, the J gene TRBJ2-3; D is perhaps TRBD1 (5 bases). Germline loops: CDR1 SNHLY, CDR2 FYNNEI. CDR3 length: 14 amino acids. The V end lost 4 bases, the J end lost 2 bases, and 10 bases lay between the germline ends. In nucleotides, the CDR3 is TGTGCCAGCAGTGGTGGGGCCTTCACAGATACGCAGTATTTT. It is translated as CASSGGAFTDTQYF.

This chain links TRBV25-1 with TRBJ1-1; D is ambiguous. Germline V gene lookup returns CDR1 MGHDK and CDR2 SYGVNS. V was shortened by 5 bases and J by 3 bases, with 10 bases between the two germline ends. The CDR3 spans 13 residues. Written as DNA, the CDR3 is TGTGCCAGCAGTCGGGGAGGGTACACTGAAGCTTTCTTT. Its translation is CASSRGGYTEAFF. Using reference TRBV25-1 and TRBJ1-1 for the parts outside the CDR3, the full variable domain is EADIYQTPRYLVIGTGKKITLECSQTMGHDKMYWYQQDPGMELHLIHYSYGVNSTEKGDLSSESTVSRIRTEHFPLTLESARPSHTSQYLCASSRGGYTEAFFGQGTRLTVV.

The CDR3 is CASSLGQGSNSPLHF. CDR3 DNA sequence: TGTGCCAGTAGTCTCGGACAGGGGAGTAATTCACCCCTCCACTTT. This rearrangement joins TRBV19 to TRBJ1-6, with 9 bases that match TRBD1. The CDR3 covers 15 residues. V shed 5 bases, J shed 6 bases, and the junction held 5 bases outside the gene matches. The germline CDR1 and CDR2 sequences are LNHDA and SQIVND (reference sequence).

In this sample, this clone turned up once. The V gene is TRBV5-1, the J gene TRBJ2-1, with 7 bases fitting TRBD1. CDR1 is SGHRS, CDR2 YFSETQ, per germline. CDR3 length: 16 amino acids. Trimming removed 4 bases from V and 8 bases from J; junction bases left unmatched: 15. CDR3: CASSQEVGQWTDEQFF. The DNA of the CDR3 is TGCGCCAGCAGCCAGGAAGTGGGACAGTGGACAGATGAGCAGTTCTTC. Supplemented by reference TRBV5-1 and TRBJ2-1, the full variable domain reads KAGVTQTPRYLIKTRGQQVTLSCSPISGHRSVSWYQQTPGQGLQFLFEYFSETQRNKGNFPGRFSGRQFSNSRSEMNVSTLELGDSALYLCASSQEVGQWTDEQFFGPGTRLTVL.

The chain recombines TRBV5-1 with TRBJ2-2; D not certain. The CDR3 is 13 amino acids. Looked up from germline, CDR1 is SGHRS and CDR2 is YFSETQ. The V end lost 2 bases, the J end lost 6 bases, and 8 bases lay between the germline ends. DNA of the CDR3: TGCGCCAGCAGCTTCCTCTCGGCCGGGGAGCTGTTTTTT. Translating it yields CASSFLSAGELFF.

The chain recombines TRBV21-1 with TRBJ2-1; whether TRBD1, the table's D call, matches the DNA was not checked. TRBV21-1 represents a pseudogene. The CDR3 has 18 residues. The CDR3 region has the DNA TGTGCCAGCAGCAAGGCAAGTCAGGGGAGAGCCACCTACAATGAGCAGTTCTTC. This translates into CASSKASQGRATYNEQFF.

V usage is TRBV15 and J usage is TRBJ2-3; 10 bases are a match to TRBD1. With 0 bases clipped from V and 6 bases from J, the junction kept 6 bases outside the gene matches. This CDR3 has 16 amino acids. Germline V gene lookup returns CDR1 LNHNV and CDR2 YYDKDF (reference sequence). This CDR3 is CATSRDRQGASDTQYF. As DNA, the CDR3 is TGTGCCACCAGCAGAGATCGACAGGGGGCTTCGGATACGCAGTATTTT.

This chain uses TRBV5-1 with TRBJ2-3; a possible D gene is TRBD2 (6 bases). Looked up from germline, CDR1 is SGHRS and CDR2 is YFSETQ. V was cut by 0 bases and J by 2 bases, with 13 bases left in between. This CDR3 contains 16 residues. The CDR3 loop is CASSLGLGGFTDTQYF. The DNA for the CDR3 is TGCGCCAGCAGCTTGGGCCTAGGAGGGTTCACAGATACGCAGTATTTT.

The rearrangement uses TRBV2 and TRBJ2-3; 7 bases are a match to TRBD2. V was pared by 6 bases and J by 1 base, with 10 bases of the junction left unmatched. This CDR3 comprises 16 residues. CDR1 SNHLY and CDR2 FYNNEI come from the germline V gene. DNA for the CDR3: TGTGCCAGCAGGGGGGGACTACACGTCGGCACAGATACGCAGTATTTT. It yields the protein CASRGGLHVGTDTQYF.

The genes are TRBV20-1 and TRBJ1-1; D not certain. Germline CDR1 DFQATT, CDR2 SNEGSKA (reference sequence). This CDR3 comprises 11 residues. The CDR3 nucleotides are TGCAGCCTCCTTTTGCGGGGAGAAGCTTTCTTT. This sequence encodes CSLLLRGEAFF.

Only one count was recorded for this clone. This chain's CDR3 is CASSARAESNYGYTF. As DNA, the CDR3 is TGTGCCAGCAGTGCCAGGGCAGAGAGTAACTATGGCTACACCTTC. The chain carries TRBV2 and TRBJ1-2; D possibly corresponds to TRBD1 (5 bases). The CDR3 is 15 amino acids. Germline V gives CDR1 SNHLY, CDR2 FYNNEI. Trimming stripped 4 bases from V and 1 base from J, with 13 bases between.

This clone was seen only once. This chain uses TRBV7-9 with TRBJ1-5; 9 nucleotides align to TRBD1. V lost 5 bases and J lost 0; bases outside the gene matches: 8. Germline CDR1 reads SEHNR; CDR2 reads FQNEAQ (reference sequence). The CDR3 covers 17 residues. CDR3 sequence reads: CASSKSGTGFSNQPQHF. The CDR3 coding sequence is TGTGCCAGCAGCAAGTCCGGGACAGGGTTTAGCAATCAGCCCCAGCATTTT.

V usage is TRBV15 and J usage is TRBJ2-2; perhaps TRBD1 as D (6 bases). Germline assignment: CDR1 LNHNV and CDR2 YYDKDF (reference sequence). The CDR3 totals 16 residues. The ends were cut back, 0 bases at V and 5 bases at J, with 13 bases in the middle. In nucleotides, the CDR3 is TGTGCCACCAGCAGAGACAACATCAGGGGAACCGGGGAGCTGTTTTTT. Translated, it gives CATSRDNIRGTGELFF.

V is TRBV6-1 and J is TRBJ1-1, with TRBD1 as a possible D gene (5 bases). The CDR3 consists of 14 residues. Germline values: CDR1 MNHNS, CDR2 SASEGT. V was trimmed by 3 bases and J by 6 bases, leaving 14 bases between them. The CDR3, as DNA: TGTGCCAGCAGTGAGCGGACGGAAGGGGCTGAAGCTTTCTTT. Amino acids: CASSERTEGAEAFF.

In DNA form, the CDR3 reads TGCGCCAGCAGAACGAATCCGGGAGGGGAGGGCACAGATACGCAGTATTTT. The encoded protein is CASRTNPGGEGTDTQYF. This chain connects TRBV5-1 to TRBJ2-3, with 8 bases aligning to TRBD2. The CDR3 is 17 residues long. V was pared by 5 bases and J by 1 base, with 12 bases of the junction left unmatched. Germline V CDR1 and CDR2: SGHRS, YFSETQ. The entire variable domain, with the rest obtained from reference TRBV5-1 and TRBJ2-3, is as follows: KAGVTQTPRYLIKTRGQQVTLSCSPISGHRSVSWYQQTPGQGLQFLFEYFSETQRNKGNFPGRFSGRQFSNSRSEMNVSTLELGDSALYLCASRTNPGGEGTDTQYFGPGTRLTVL.

The rearrangement links TRBV9 to TRBJ2-1; TRBD1 matches 8 bases. Germline V gives CDR1 SGDLS, CDR2 YYNGEE. Trimming took 4 bases from V and 6 from J; bases not matched to a gene: 9. The CDR3 is 15 amino acids. CDR3 coding DNA: TGTGCCAGCAGCCCACCTCCAGGGGGCATCAATGAGCAGTTCTTC. Its protein product is CASSPPPGGINEQFF.

V gene TRBV10-1 combines with J gene TRBJ1-2; 7 bases line up with TRBD1. The CDR3 totals 12 residues. In germline, CDR1 is WNHNN, CDR2 SYGVQD (reference sequence). With V trimmed by 11 bases and J by 3 bases, 6 bases remained unmatched. The CDR3 region has the DNA TGCGCCGACCTCGACAGGGACTATGGCTACACCTTC. This codes for CADLDRDYGYTF.

The chain carries TRBV4-2 and TRBJ2-2; perhaps TRBD2 as D (5 bases). The CDR3 runs 18 residues. The V gene lost 0 bases and the J gene lost 0 bases, with 14 bases spanning the gap. In germline, CDR1 is LGHNA, CDR2 YNFKEQ. The CDR3 sequence: CASSQEEPAAANTGELFF. CDR3 nucleotide sequence: TGTGCCAGCAGCCAAGAGGAGCCAGCGGCCGCGAACACCGGGGAGCTGTTTTTT.

V usage is TRBV7-9 and J usage is TRBJ2-7; 11 bases map to TRBD2. Germline V gives CDR1 SEHNR, CDR2 FQNEAQ (reference sequence). The CDR3 covers 15 residues. V shed 7 bases and J 2 bases; nucleotides not matched to a gene: 7. The CDR3 nucleotides read TGTGCCAGCACCCCAGGGACTAGCGGAACCTACGAGCAGTACGTC. It codes for CASTPGTSGTYEQYV.

CDR3 loop: CASSQLGQVGNTIYF. CDR3 in DNA: TGTGCCAGCAGCCAACTCGGACAGGTCGGAAACACCATATATTTT. J is TRBJ1-3 and V is TRBV21-1; the D call TRBD1 from the table was never checked on the DNA. TRBV21-1 corresponds to a pseudogene. The CDR3 is made up of 15 amino acids.

The V gene is TRBV7-9, the J gene TRBJ1-2; 12 nucleotides agree with TRBD1. Looked up from germline, CDR1 is SEHNR and CDR2 is FQNEAQ (reference sequence). CDR3 size: 16 residues. Trimming at V came to 6 bases and at J to 2 bases, leaving 7 bases not matched to a gene. The CDR3 nucleotides are TGTGCCAGCAGTGGGGACAGGGGGCTTGCGAACTATGGCTACACCTTC. It codes for CASSGDRGLANYGYTF.